This entry is about one T cell receptor beta chain. The data were obtained in a study of blood T cell repertoires in COVID-19. Study details: Sources were T cells, B-cell-depleted T cells, or PBMCs; the material itself was cDNA or gDNA.

Some clones are missing from TCRdb's copy, which holds only in-frame ones; the method was immunoSEQ multiplex PCR. This table holds approximately 190,000 clones, roughly four fifths found once. Germline CDR1 reads SGHVS; CDR2 reads FNYEAQ. This CDR3 contains 15 residues. V shed 1 base and J shed 4 bases, with 11 bases lying between them. The receptor was isolated from a man aged 30 to 39 with active or convalescent COVID-19. Sequencing was done on a sample of peripheral blood. The chain joins TRBV7-6 to TRBJ2-1, with D maybe TRBD1 (6 bases). The CDR3: CASSLVPQGYNEQFF. The CDR3 nucleotides read TGTGCCAGCAGCTTAGTCCCACAGGGTTACAATGAGCAGTTCTTC.